This TCR beta chain was captured by sequencing in a study of T cells expressing NK-cell markers. Study-wide background: Sequencing of TCR beta repertoires drew on sorted CD3+CD56+NKG2C+, CD3+CD56+NKG2C- and CD3+CD56-NKG2C+ T cells. Findings and limits, study-wide: Among CD8+ T cells from about six donors, dominant NKG2C+ clonotypes accounted for roughly 1.0-7.0%. In a handful of donors, dominant clonotypes made up 28.3-60.1% of CD3+CD56-NKG2C+ cells.

As concerns this clonotype: Its antigen is unknown.

UMIs accompanied the 5'RACE template switching by which TCR beta cDNA was made. TCRdb derives one entry per CDR3 protein from the 5' RACE reads, leaving out DNA. Its clone listing holds under 600,000 distinct CDR3 sequences. This CDR3 region has 15 residues. The germline V gene encodes CDR1 DFQATT and CDR2 SNEGSKA (reference sequence). The origin of this receptor is a woman between 50 and 59 years old in good health. The sample taken for sequencing was blood T cells: a sorted CD56 or NKG2C T cell subset, CD4+ or CD8+ T cells, or bulk PBMC T cells (not recorded which). The chain couples TRBV20-1 to TRBJ2-7. CDR3 loop: CSARDWRELTYEQYF.